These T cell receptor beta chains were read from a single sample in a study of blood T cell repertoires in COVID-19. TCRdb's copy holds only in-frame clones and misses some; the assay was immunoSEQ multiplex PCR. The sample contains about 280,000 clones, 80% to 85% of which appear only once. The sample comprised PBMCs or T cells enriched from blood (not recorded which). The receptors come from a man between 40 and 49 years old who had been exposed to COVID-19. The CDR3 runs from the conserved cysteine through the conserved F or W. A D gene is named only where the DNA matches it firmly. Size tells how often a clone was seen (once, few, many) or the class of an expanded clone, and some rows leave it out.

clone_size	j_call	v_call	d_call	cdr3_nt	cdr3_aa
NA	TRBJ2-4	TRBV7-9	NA	TGTGCCAGCAGCTTAGATACAGCAGCATCGTTCGTTCAGTACTTC	CASSLDTAASFVQYF
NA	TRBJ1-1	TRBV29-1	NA	TGCAGCGTTGGAGGGCAAATTGAAGCTTTCTTT	CSVGGQIEAFF
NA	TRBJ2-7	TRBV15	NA	TGTGCCACCAGCAGTTACAGAATAGACTCCTACGAGCAGTACTTC	CATSSYRIDSYEQYF
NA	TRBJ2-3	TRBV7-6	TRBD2	TGTGCCAGCAGCCGGGGGGGACTAGCGGGGCCTGATACGCAGTATTTT	CASSRGGLAGPDTQYF
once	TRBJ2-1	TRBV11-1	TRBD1	TGTGCCAGCAGCTCGATGGGACAGGGCCTCGGCGATGAGCAGTTCTTC	CASSSMGQGLGDEQFF
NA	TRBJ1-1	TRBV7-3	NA	TGTGCCAGCAGCTTGGACAGCCGTCGGGAAGCTTTCTTT	CASSLDSRREAFF
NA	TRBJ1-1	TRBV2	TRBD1	TGTGCCAGCAGAAAGACAGGGTTTACTGAAGCTTTCTTT	CASRKTGFTEAFF
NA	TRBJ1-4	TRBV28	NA	TGTGCCAGCAGTTTAGGCCTGCGGGGGACTAATGAAAAACTGTTTTTT	CASSLGLRGTNEKLFF
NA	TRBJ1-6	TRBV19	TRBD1	TGTGCCAGTACCGAGACAGGGGTCTCACCCCTCCACTTT	CASTETGVSPLHF
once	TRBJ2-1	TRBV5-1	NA	TGCGCCAGCAGCTTGGGCGTAAAAACAGTCTATGAGCAGTTCTTC	CASSLGVKTVYEQFF
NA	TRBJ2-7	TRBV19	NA	TGTGCCAGTAAGGGGGGGACACGGTCGTACTTC	CASKGGTRSYF
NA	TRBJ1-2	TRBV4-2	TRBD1	TGTGCCAGCAGCCTCGAGGTGACAGGGGGCGACCACTATGGCTACACCTTC	CASSLEVTGGDHYGYTF
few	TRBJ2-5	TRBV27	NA	TGTGCCAGCAGGTTAACAGGGATAGGGACCCAGTACTTC	CASRLTGIGTQYF